This T cell receptor (beta chain) came from a study of control samples from healthy donors and cancer patients. Only one count was recorded for this clone. Repertoires were generated with immunoSEQ multiplex PCR, while TCRdb's copy carries only in-frame clones and drops some. The sample lists some 160,000 clones, about 94% occurring once. Germline CDR1 reads SGHRS; CDR2 reads YFSETQ. The CDR3 consists of 15 residues. V trimming: 5 bases; J trimming: 4 bases; junction bases outside the gene matches: 6. The specimen sequenced was blood. This clonotype was obtained from a middle-aged woman in good health. The V call is TRBV5-1, the J call TRBJ1-1; 12 nucleotides agree with TRBD1. This CDR3 is CASSLPGQGATEAFF. The DNA of the CDR3 is TGCGCCAGCAGTCTACCGGGACAGGGGGCCACTGAAGCTTTCTTT. Using reference TRBV5-1 and TRBJ1-1 for the parts outside the CDR3, the full variable domain is KAGVTQTPRYLIKTRGQQVTLSCSPISGHRSVSWYQQTPGQGLQFLFEYFSETQRNKGNFPGRFSGRQFSNSRSEMNVSTLELGDSALYLCASSLPGQGATEAFFGQGTRLTVV.